This paragraph covers one T cell receptor (beta chain) sequence. CDR1 is MNHEY, CDR2 SMNVEV, per germline (reference sequence). V shed 5 bases, J shed 5 bases, and the junction held 13 bases outside the gene matches. The CDR3 has 17 residues. Only in-frame clones appear in the TCRdb table, and some are missing; sequencing was by immunoSEQ multiplex PCR. Of around 300,000 clones in the sample, 87% were seen once. The record originates from a study of shared clonotypes between healthy human individuals. The TCR sequence derives from a man between 18 and 35 years old in good health. The V and J genes are TRBV27 and TRBJ2-1, with 9 nucleotides matching TRBD2. The specimen was memory CD8+ T cells sorted from blood. This sample's subset: CD45RO+ cells pooled with CCR7-negative TemRA cells. CDR3 sequence: CASSPRSSGRLNNEQFF. Here the CDR3 DNA reads TGTGCCAGCAGTCCCCGTTCGAGCGGGAGGTTGAACAATGAGCAGTTCTTC.